This T cell receptor beta chain was found in a study of shared clonotypes between healthy human individuals. Across the whole study: Each donor's CD4 naive and CD4 memory cells filled three plates apiece, CD8 naive two, and CD8 memory one.

Donation came from healthy HIV-negative adults that had no recent acute infections or vaccinations. Every one of the donors was a Caucasian adult that lived in Nashville, Tennessee. Clones were sequenced by immunoSEQ multiplex PCR, and TCRdb holds only the in-frame ones, with some missing. The table lists 300,000 to 400,000 clones, approximately 79% of them singletons. Germline CDR1 reads SNHLY; CDR2 reads FYNNEI. The ends lost 6 bases at V and 12 bases at J; junction bases unmatched: 10. The CDR3 is 14 residues long. The chain carries TRBV2 and TRBJ2-1; 11 nucleotides match TRBD2. Sequenced input: memory CD4+ T cells sorted from blood. Subset here: CD45RA-negative fraction. This sequence originates from a man aged 30 to 39 in good health. The CDR3 loop is CASSVSGRVEGQFF. The CDR3 nucleotides are TGTGCCAGCAGCGTTAGCGGGAGGGTTGAGGGGCAGTTCTTC.